This passage covers 32 T cell receptor beta chains from one sample sequenced in a study of T-cell reconstitution after alpha-beta-depleted transplantation in children. Using unique molecular identifiers, the investigators prepared the TCRbeta library. TCRdb called the PCR reads again in MiXCR, with one record for every CDR3 protein. The data show about 360,000 distinct CDR3 sequences, about 14% seen once. Here the sequenced sample was PBMCs, taken from the stem cell graft. These receptor sequences come from a human donor who donated a stem cell graft to a child with Fanconi anemia.

This clonotype has more than one count but fewer than ten. The chain has TRBV29-1 and TRBJ1-2; the D is unclear. CDR1 SQVTM and CDR2 ANQGSEA come from the germline V gene. The length of the CDR3 is 12 residues. Trimming cost V 4 bases and J 8 bases, with 14 bases left between them. Here the CDR3 DNA reads TGCAGCGTTGCTACAACTAAGATCGGCTACACCTTC. It specifies CSVATTKIGYTF.

This clonotype was counted many times. The chain joins TRBV5-1 to TRBJ2-2, with TRBD1 matching 8 bases. The CDR3 has 17 residues. The V gene's germline CDR1 is SGHRS and CDR2 YFSETQ. V was pared by 4 bases and J by 4 bases, with 12 bases of the junction left unmatched. This CDR3 reads CASSPTGALAFTGELFF. The CDR3 DNA is TGCGCCAGCAGCCCGACAGGGGCCTTGGCCTTCACCGGGGAGCTGTTTTTT.

This clonotype was detected only a few times. V usage is TRBV5-5 and J usage is TRBJ2-5; no firm D call. V was pared by 5 bases and J by 2 bases, with 16 bases between. The CDR3 contains 15 residues. Germline V gene lookup returns CDR1 SGHKS and CDR2 YYEKEE (reference sequence). The CDR3 DNA is TGTGCCAGCAGGTCAGAACTCCATCCACAAGAGACCCAGTACTTC. As protein: CASRSELHPQETQYF. The entire variable domain, with the rest obtained from reference TRBV5-5 and TRBJ2-5, is as follows: DAGVTQSPTHLIKTRGQQVTLRCSPISGHKSVSWYQQVLGQGPQFIFQYYEKEERGRGNFPDRFSARQFPNYSSELNVNALLLGDSALYLCASRSELHPQETQYFGPGTRLLVL.

The chain links TRBV12-3 or TRBV12-4 to TRBJ2-1, with 10 bases identical to TRBD1. V shed 7 bases and J 7 bases; nucleotides not matched to a gene: 25. CDR3 length: 20 amino acids. The CDR3 nucleotides read TGTGCCAGCACCCACCGGGCGAGGTTTTTGGGGACAGGGGAATTAAATGAGCAGTTCTTC. Its protein product is CASTHRARFLGTGELNEQFF.

The V and J genes are TRBV20-1 and TRBJ1-4, with D tentatively TRBD1 (5 bases). The CDR3 consists of 15 residues. The V and J ends lost 0 bases and 1 base respectively, with 9 bases between them. The germline V gene has CDR1 DFQATT and CDR2 SNEGSKA (reference sequence). CDR3 protein: CSARDLGVTNEKLFF. The CDR3 DNA reads TGCAGTGCTAGAGATCTAGGGGTAACTAATGAAAAACTGTTTTTT.

The table lists this clonotype with many counts. CDR3: CASSYLETGGTGELFF. As DNA, the CDR3 is TGTGCCAGCAGTTACCTCGAGACAGGTGGCACCGGGGAGCTGTTTTTT. The chain employs TRBV6-5 and TRBJ2-2, with TRBD1 as a possible D gene (6 bases). CDR1 and CDR2 (germline): MNHEY, SVGAGI. Trimming shortened V by 2 bases and J by 4 bases, and 14 bases separated the two germline ends. The CDR3 runs to 16 residues.

As regards this clonotype: This may be a read error: a much more frequent sequence differs by one nucleotide. The chain is built from TRBV7-2 and TRBJ2-5; D ambiguous. V lost 2 bases and J 0 bases, leaving 4 bases between the germline ends. The CDR3 consists of 13 residues. From germline, CDR1 is SGHTA and CDR2 FQGNSA. CDR3 residues: CASSLRHQETQYF. CDR3 in DNA: TGTGCCAGCAGCTTAAGGCACCAAGAGACCCAGTACTTC.

Only a few counts were recorded for this clonotype. The CDR3 sequence is CASSPRSRVTGELFF. The CDR3 DNA sequence: TGTGCCAGCAGCCCCCGGAGCAGGGTCACCGGGGAGCTGTTTTTT. The chain joins TRBV9 to TRBJ2-2, with D perhaps matching TRBD1 (5 bases). CDR1 is SGDLS, CDR2 YYNGEE, per germline. V lost 4 bases, J lost 4 bases, and 14 bases lay in between. The CDR3 is 15 amino acids.

This clonotype was counted between two and nine times. CDR3 region: CASSFGRDEFF. CDR3 sequence (DNA): TGTGCCAGCAGTTTTGGCAGGGACGAGTTCTTC. V usage is TRBV12-3 or TRBV12-4 and J usage is TRBJ2-1, with D perhaps being TRBD1 or TRBD2 (5 bases each). This CDR3 is 11 amino acids long. The V end was cut by 3 bases, the J end by 14 bases, with 11 bases between.

In this sample, this clonotype turned up a few times. The chain carries TRBV27 and TRBJ1-1, with D uncertain. The CDR3 is 13 residues long. V was pared by 10 bases and J by 0 bases, with 12 bases between. Germline V gene sequence: CDR1 MNHEY, CDR2 SMNVEV (reference sequence). The CDR3 spells CATTSDLNTEAFF. The CDR3 coding sequence is TGTGCCACCACCAGCGATTTGAACACTGAAGCTTTCTTT.

This chain joins TRBV5-1 and TRBJ2-1; the D gene is possibly TRBD2 (6 bases). This CDR3 is built from 13 residues. Trimming removed 1 base at V and 10 bases at J, with 12 bases between. The V gene's germline CDR1 is SGHRS and CDR2 YFSETQ. The CDR3 reads CASSLTAAGEQFF. The DNA for the CDR3 is TGCGCCAGCAGCTTGACGGCGGCGGGGGAGCAGTTCTTC.

In this sample, this clonotype turned up a few times. V and J are TRBV7-2 and TRBJ2-1; possibly TRBD2 for D (5 bases). Germline V gene data show CDR1 as SGHTA and CDR2 as FQGNSA. The CDR3 is made up of 16 amino acids. Trimming removed 2 bases from V and 1 base from J, with 12 bases in between. CDR3 protein: CASSLSGGLSYNEQFF. CDR3 coding DNA: TGTGCCAGCAGCTTATCTGGCGGGTTATCCTACAATGAGCAGTTCTTC.

The chain couples TRBV5-1 to TRBJ2-5, with D unresolved. V was clipped by 0 bases and J by 2 bases, with 8 bases between them. The CDR3 has 14 amino acids. Germline lookup yields CDR1 SGHRS and CDR2 YFSETQ. CDR3 coding DNA: TGCGCCAGCAGCTTGGTCCCACCTCAAGAGACCCAGTACTTC. This codes for CASSLVPPQETQYF.

This clonotype is a singleton in its sample. V gene TRBV29-1 combines with J gene TRBJ2-7, with TRBD1 matching 8 bases. The CDR3 totals 14 residues. J was trimmed by 4 bases and V by 6 bases; bases with no gene match: 11. Germline CDR1 and CDR2: SQVTM and ANQGSEA. This chain's CDR3 is CSVKRTGSSYEQYF. The DNA of the CDR3 is TGCAGCGTCAAAAGGACAGGGAGTTCGTACGAGCAGTACTTC.

This clonotype occurred a few times. The CDR3 DNA reads TGTGCCAGCAGCACAACAGGGGCGTTAGCCAAAAACATTCAGTACTTC. This codes for CASSTTGALAKNIQYF. J is TRBJ2-4 and V is TRBV5-4; TRBD1 matches at 7 bases. The V and J ends lost 4 bases and 0 bases, in that order; junction bases with no gene match: 7. The CDR3 extends over 16 amino acids. Germline CDR1 SGHNT, CDR2 YYREEE (reference sequence).

V usage is TRBV29-1 and J usage is TRBJ1-1, with D unclear. Per germline, CDR1 SQVTM and CDR2 ANQGSEA. CDR3 size: 16 residues. Deletions cut 5 bases from V and 4 bases from J, with 23 bases between. CDR3 in amino acids: CSVNPDHRHRSTEAFF. CDR3 nucleotide sequence: TGCAGCGTTAACCCCGATCACCGTCATCGGTCCACTGAAGCTTTCTTT.

The J gene is TRBJ2-3, the V gene TRBV20-1; 9 bases line up with TRBD2. There are 18 residues in the CDR3. V gave up 1 base and J gave up 2 bases; unmatched junction bases: 13. The germline V gene has CDR1 DFQATT and CDR2 SNEGSKA (reference sequence). CDR3 sequence (DNA): TGCAGTGCTAGAGTGCCCCCCGCAGCGGGGGGACTCACAGATACGCAGTATTTT. Amino acid sequence: CSARVPPAAGGLTDTQYF.

V is TRBV19 and J is TRBJ2-3, with D possibly TRBD2 on 5 matching bases. The V and J ends lost 7 bases and 1 base respectively, with 9 bases between them. The CDR3 has 13 amino acids. Germline V gives CDR1 LNHDA, CDR2 SQIVND (reference sequence). CDR3 nucleotides: TGTGCCAGTATGAGGGTTGGCACAGATACGCAGTATTTT. It specifies CASMRVGTDTQYF.

This clonotype was counted ten times or more. CDR3 loop: CASRTGGTEAFF. CDR3 in DNA: TGTGCCAGCAGAACAGGGGGCACTGAAGCTTTCTTT. This rearrangement joins TRBV12-3 or TRBV12-4 to TRBJ1-1; 8 nucleotides line up with TRBD1. V was pared by 6 bases and J by 4 bases, with 1 base of the junction left unmatched. The CDR3 is 12 residues long.

The genes are TRBV4-2 and TRBJ2-2; no definite D call. V was trimmed by 1 base and J by 1 base, leaving 7 bases between them. The germline gives CDR1 LGHNA, CDR2 YNFKEQ. The CDR3 runs to 15 residues. As DNA, the CDR3 is TGTGCCAGCAGCCAAGCCCAGGTGAACACCGGGGAGCTGTTTTTT. Residues: CASSQAQVNTGELFF.

This chain joins TRBV12-5 and TRBJ2-7; TRBD2 might be the D (5 bases). V lost 5 bases and J lost 7, with 12 bases in between. Germline CDR1 is LGHNT and CDR2 is FRNRAP. The CDR3 extends over 12 amino acids. CDR3 loop: CASGQTTGEQYF. In nucleotides, the CDR3 is TGTGCTAGTGGTCAAACAACGGGGGAGCAGTACTTC.

The chain is built from TRBV6-1 and TRBJ2-2, with 12 bases lining up with TRBD1. V was pared by 8 bases and J by 6 bases, with 4 bases of the junction left unmatched. The CDR3 totals 14 residues. Per the germline V gene, CDR1 is MNHNS and CDR2 is SASEGT. The CDR3 here is CASGGQGAAGELFF. CDR3 nucleotides: TGTGCCAGCGGGGGACAGGGGGCCGCCGGGGAGCTGTTTTTT.

The V and J genes are TRBV15 and TRBJ1-2; possible D gene TRBD1, 6 bases. The ends were cut back, 0 bases at V and 5 bases at J, with 13 bases in the middle. Germline CDR1 reads LNHNV; CDR2 reads YYDKDF (reference sequence). This CDR3 region has 15 residues. The CDR3 nucleotides read TGTGCCACCAGCAGAGATGTGGGGGCGTGGTATGGCTACACCTTC. As protein: CATSRDVGAWYGYTF.

V usage is TRBV28 and J usage is TRBJ2-2; a possible D gene is TRBD2 (6 bases). Trimming pared 6 bases from V and 6 bases from J, leaving 17 bases between. The CDR3 length is 15 residues. CDR1 is MDHEN and CDR2 is SYDVKM in the germline V gene. The CDR3 DNA reads TGTGCCAGCAGACTCGGGGGTGTTGGGGCCGGGGAGCTGTTTTTT. Its protein is CASRLGGVGAGELFF.

Only a few counts were recorded for this clonotype. This chain connects TRBV6-1 to TRBJ2-6, with D perhaps matching TRBD1 (5 bases). The V gene lost 5 bases and the J gene lost 0 bases, with 11 bases spanning the gap. Germline V gene lookup returns CDR1 MNHNS and CDR2 SASEGT. The CDR3 totals 16 residues. The CDR3 protein is CASSLQGSSGANVLTF. The DNA for the CDR3 is TGTGCCAGCAGTCTCCAGGGTAGCTCTGGGGCCAACGTCCTGACTTTC.

The chain has TRBV19 and TRBJ2-2; 10 bases line up with TRBD1. CDR3 size: 16 residues. V gave up 9 bases and J gave up 4 bases; unmatched junction bases: 11. CDR1 is LNHDA and CDR2 is SQIVND in the germline V gene (reference sequence). CDR3 DNA: TGTGCCAGCAGCCCCACCGGGACAGGGGTCACCGGGGAGCTGTTTTTT. This sequence encodes CASSPTGTGVTGELFF.

This clonotype was picked up a small number of times. V and J are TRBV5-5 and TRBJ2-5; D not resolved. CDR3 length: 13 residues. V was pared by 4 bases and J by 1 base, with 8 bases between. Germline CDR1 reads SGHKS; CDR2 reads YYEKEE (reference sequence). CDR3 in amino acids: CASSDDTQETQYF. The DNA for the CDR3 is TGTGCCAGCAGCGATGACACCCAAGAGACCCAGTACTTC.

This clonotype appeared a few times. Here the CDR3 DNA reads TGTGCCAGCAGCGTTGGGGTTAATGAAAAACTGTTTTTT. Amino acids: CASSVGVNEKLFF. The chain employs TRBV9 and TRBJ1-4, with D hard to call. Germline CDR1 reads SGDLS; CDR2 reads YYNGEE. The V gene lost 2 bases and the J gene lost 4 bases, with 6 bases spanning the gap. CDR3 size: 13 residues.

V is TRBV28 and J is TRBJ2-1, with 8 bases aligning to TRBD2. The junction had 10 bases not matched to a gene; V was cut back by 5 bases and J by 10 bases. The germline gives CDR1 MDHEN, CDR2 SYDVKM. The CDR3 runs 14 residues. The CDR3 loop is CASSLLAGSREQFF. The CDR3 coding sequence is TGTGCCAGCAGTCTATTAGCGGGGAGCCGGGAGCAGTTCTTC.

This clonotype was counted between two and nine times. The genes are TRBV28 and TRBJ1-5; D gene uncertain. Germline CDR1 reads MDHEN; CDR2 reads SYDVKM. CDR3 size: 15 residues. V was shortened by 4 bases and J by 0 bases, with 10 bases between the two germline ends. CDR3 loop: CASSWGGSSNQPQHF. CDR3 DNA: TGTGCCAGCAGTTGGGGTGGGAGTAGCAATCAGCCCCAGCATTTT.

This clonotype was seen repeatedly, ten times or more. This chain connects TRBV6-6 to TRBJ2-3; TRBD2 might be the D (6 bases). The CDR3 contains 12 residues. CDR1 MNHNY and CDR2 SVGAGI come from the germline V gene (reference sequence). The V and J ends lost 8 bases and 4 bases respectively, with 10 bases between them. The CDR3 sequence: CASGGGADTQYF. Here the CDR3 DNA reads TGTGCCAGCGGTGGAGGGGCAGATACGCAGTATTTT.

This clonotype was recorded at least ten times. The J gene is TRBJ1-2, the V gene TRBV9; 7 bases agree with TRBD1. The trim removed 4 bases at V and 4 bases at J, leaving 10 bases unmatched. CDR3 length: 15 residues. CDR1 SGDLS and CDR2 YYNGEE come from the germline V gene. CDR3 in DNA: TGTGCCAGCAGCCCCGACACAGGGGCCTCCTATGGCTACACCTTC. Translating it yields CASSPDTGASYGYTF.